Following are 28 T cell receptor beta chains from one sample sequenced in a study of T-cell reconstitution after alpha-beta-depleted transplantation in children. General study points: T-cell counts and diversity at one year following transplant were attributed mainly to newly produced T cells.

It was with unique molecular identifiers that the TCRbeta library was prepared. A single record per CDR3 protein comes from TCRdb applying MiXCR to the PCR reads. The sample yields some 300,000 distinct CDR3 sequences, just over 7.5% seen once. These TCRs' antigens remain unknown. The sample here was peripheral blood, taken 360 days after TCRalphabeta/CD19-depleted stem cell transplant. All receptors derive from a female patient aged 2 to 10 who had a stem cell transplant for Fanconi anemia, so the T cells may come from the graft donor.

This sequence joins TRBV4-1 and TRBJ1-2, with D tentatively TRBD1 (6 bases). CDR3 length: 16 amino acids. The germline V and J ends were trimmed by 3 bases and 2 bases, with 16 bases remaining between them. Germline CDR1 and CDR2: MGHRA and YSYEKL. The CDR3, as DNA: TGCGCCAGCAGCCATTTACGGGGGGGGCAGAACTATGGCTACACCTTC. Translating gives CASSHLRGGQNYGYTF.

This clonotype was picked up a small number of times. The chain combines TRBV20-1 with TRBJ2-1, with D unclear. Per germline, CDR1 DFQATT and CDR2 SNEGSKA (reference sequence). The CDR3 extends over 13 amino acids. Trimming pared 7 bases from V and 4 bases from J, leaving 14 bases between. CDR3 sequence (DNA): TGCAGTGGAGAGGTCGCTCGATACAATGAGCAGTTCTTC. It specifies CSGEVARYNEQFF.

This clonotype has a count of ten or more. The chain couples TRBV24-1 to TRBJ2-1; D call uncertain. Between the trimmed V and J ends, which lost 1 base and 0 bases, there was a span of 12 bases. The CDR3 loop spans 17 amino acids. Looked up from germline, CDR1 is KGHDR and CDR2 is SFDVKD. This CDR3 is CATSDLWAISSYNEQFF. In DNA form, the CDR3 reads TGTGCCACCAGTGATTTATGGGCCATTAGCTCCTACAATGAGCAGTTCTTC.

This clonotype has ten or more counts. V is TRBV7-2 and J is TRBJ1-1; D is possibly TRBD1 (6 bases). Germline V lookup: CDR1 SGHTA, CDR2 FQGNSA. This CDR3 contains 14 residues. V lost 3 bases and J lost 1, with 9 bases in between. The CDR3: CASSFGTPNTEAFF. The CDR3 coding sequence is TGTGCCAGCAGCTTCGGGACACCGAACACTGAAGCTTTCTTT.

Only a few counts were recorded for this clonotype. The V and J genes are TRBV6-2 or TRBV6-3 and TRBJ1-2; no clear D gene. V lost 5 bases to trimming and J lost 10 bases, with 17 bases between them. Germline V lookup: CDR1 MNHEY, CDR2 SVGEGT. The CDR3 loop spans 13 amino acids. The CDR3 nucleotides read TGTGCCAGCAGTCCCCTCCTCCCGAGTCACTACACCTTC. Translating it yields CASSPLLPSHYTF.

This clonotype was counted many times. The rearrangement joins TRBV4-3 to TRBJ2-3; D is perhaps TRBD2 (6 bases). The CDR3 totals 16 residues. Between the trimmed V and J ends, which lost 3 bases and 2 bases, there was a span of 15 bases. Germline assignment: CDR1 LGHNA and CDR2 YSLEER. CDR3 bases: TGCGCCAGCAGCCACCTACTAGCTGAGAACACAGATACGCAGTATTTT. This sequence encodes CASSHLLAENTDTQYF.

The CDR3 sequence: CASSDGQGRTNEKLFF. The CDR3 coding sequence is TGCGCCAGCAGCGATGGACAGGGACGAACTAATGAAAAACTGTTTTTT. The V and J genes are TRBV5-1 and TRBJ1-4; 8 bases line up with TRBD1. The CDR3 covers 16 residues. CDR1 is SGHRS, CDR2 YFSETQ, per germline. V was clipped by 4 bases and J by 1 base; unmatched bases: 6.

This clonotype appeared a few times. The chain is built from TRBV20-1 and TRBJ2-1; no firm D call. This CDR3 is built from 14 residues. With 4 bases removed from V and 1 base from J, the gap between germline ends came to 11 bases. The germline CDR1 and CDR2 sequences are DFQATT and SNEGSKA (reference sequence). The CDR3 loop is CSAILTSSYNEQFF. As DNA, the CDR3 is TGCAGTGCTATTTTGACTTCTTCCTACAATGAGCAGTTCTTC.

The chain links TRBV5-5 to TRBJ2-1; 8 bases line up with TRBD2. The CDR3 runs to 18 residues. From germline, CDR1 is SGHKS and CDR2 YYEKEE (reference sequence). V trimming: 0 bases; J trimming: 0 bases; junction bases outside the gene matches: 8. The CDR3 DNA reads TGTGCCAGCAGCTTGGCAGGGAGCGGGGGTCGCTCCTACAATGAGCAGTTCTTC. The encoded protein is CASSLAGSGGRSYNEQFF.

This clonotype was counted only a few times. The rearrangement links TRBV20-1 to TRBJ2-3, with 7 bases matching TRBD2. Unmatched junction bases numbered 6, after V lost 1 base and J lost 2 bases. This CDR3 spans 15 amino acids. The germline gives CDR1 DFQATT, CDR2 SNEGSKA (reference sequence). CDR3 nucleotides: TGCAGTGCTAGAGGTGGAGCGGGGCCCACAGATACGCAGTATTTT. Protein: CSARGGAGPTDTQYF.

At least ten counts were recorded for this clonotype. V usage is TRBV6-2 or TRBV6-3 and J usage is TRBJ2-4; D unclear. Germline V gene sequence: CDR1 MNHEY, CDR2 SVGEGT. CDR3 length equals 13 residues. V lost 0 bases, J lost 8 bases, and 8 bases lay in between. The CDR3 is CASSYSLGYIQYF. The CDR3 DNA is TGTGCCAGCAGTTACTCGCTAGGGTACATTCAGTACTTC.

Ten or more counts support this clonotype. The rearrangement joins TRBV10-3 to TRBJ1-2; D might be TRBD1 (5 bases). The CDR3 totals 14 residues. CDR1 and CDR2 from the germline V gene are ENHRY and SYGVKD. Deletions cut 0 bases from V and 6 bases from J, with 11 bases between. CDR3 coding DNA: TGTGCCATCAGTGAGTCTTATCCGGGGGATGGCTACACCTTC. Amino acids: CAISESYPGDGYTF.

Comment on this clonotype: Possible read error: a much larger clone is one base away. The conserved final phenylalanine or tryptophan is absent from the CDR3, which likely points to a read error. The V call is TRBV5-5, the J call TRBJ1-1; perhaps TRBD1 as D (6 bases). V was pared by 0 bases and J by 7 bases, with 13 bases between. The CDR3 sequence is 14 residues long. Germline V gene data show CDR1 as SGHKS and CDR2 as YYEKEE (reference sequence). CDR3 in DNA: TGTGCCAGCAGCTTGGGACAGGCTGGTGGTGAAGCTTTCATT. Residues: CASSLGQAGGEAFI.

This clonotype was seen more than once but under ten times. The gene calls are TRBV3-1 and TRBJ2-1, with TRBD2 as a possible D gene (7 bases). Trimming stripped 3 bases from V and 1 base from J, with 10 bases between. Per germline, CDR1 LGHDT and CDR2 YNNKEL (reference sequence). This CDR3 has 15 amino acids. The CDR3 region has the DNA TGTGCCAGCAGCCAGGGAGGGGGGTCCTACAATGAGCAGTTCTTC. Translating gives CASSQGGGSYNEQFF.

At least ten counts were recorded for this clonotype. J is TRBJ2-6 and V is TRBV7-2; D remains unclear. The V gene's germline CDR1 is SGHTA and CDR2 FQGNSA. V was shortened by 7 bases and J by 2 bases, with 18 bases between the two germline ends. The CDR3 runs 17 residues. The CDR3, as DNA: TGTGCCAGCACAATCTCGGTCAACCCCCCTGGGGCCAACGTCCTGACTTTC. This encodes CASTISVNPPGANVLTF.

This clonotype was seen at least ten times. The rearrangement joins TRBV7-2 to TRBJ2-7; possibly TRBD1 or TRBD2 for D (5 bases each). CDR1 and CDR2 (germline): SGHTA, FQGNSA. Trimming took 5 bases from V and 5 from J, leaving 16 bases between them. The CDR3 covers 14 residues. This CDR3 reads CASSPHPQGDEQYF. As DNA, the CDR3 is TGTGCCAGCAGCCCCCATCCCCAGGGAGACGAGCAGTACTTC.

This clonotype was counted ten times or more. The chain carries TRBV11-2 and TRBJ2-3, with a possible D match to TRBD2 (6 bases). The CDR3 is 14 residues long. Between the trimmed V and J ends, which lost 1 base and 2 bases, there was a span of 7 bases. CDR1 and CDR2 (germline): SGHAT, FQNNGV. The CDR3: CASSLGTNTDTQYF. CDR3 coding DNA: TGTGCCAGCAGCTTAGGGACTAACACAGATACGCAGTATTTT.

This clonotype was seen a single time. This chain links TRBV6-5 with TRBJ2-3, with TRBD2 as a possible D gene (5 bases). Germline assignment: CDR1 MNHEY and CDR2 SVGAGI. This CDR3 comprises 12 residues. Trimming stripped 7 bases from V and 4 bases from J, with 9 bases between. The CDR3 DNA follows: TGTGCCAGCAATCGGGAACCAGATACGCAGTATTTT. This encodes CASNREPDTQYF.

Comments on this clonotype: This may be a read error: a much more frequent sequence differs by one nucleotide. The chain joins TRBV7-9 to TRBJ2-7; D is unclear. V was clipped by 5 bases and J by 2 bases, with 7 bases between them. Germline V CDR1 and CDR2: SEHNR, FQNEAQ (reference sequence). The CDR3 contains 12 residues. The CDR3 loop reads CASSPLTYEQYF. The CDR3 DNA follows: TGTGCCAGCAGCCCCCTAACCTACGAGCAGTACTTC.

The chain links TRBV27 to TRBJ1-5; no clear D. The CDR3 consists of 13 residues. The V end lost 3 bases, the J end lost 2 bases, and 5 bases lay between the germline ends. The germline CDR1 and CDR2 sequences are MNHEY and SMNVEV (reference sequence). The CDR3 region is CASSFHGNQPQHF. The CDR3 DNA follows: TGTGCCAGCAGTTTTCACGGCAATCAGCCCCAGCATTTT.

CDR3 sequence: CASSPPNKPSTDTQYF. DNA for the CDR3: TGTGCCAGCTCACCACCGAACAAACCTAGCACAGATACGCAGTATTTT. V usage is TRBV18 and J usage is TRBJ2-3; D unclear. This CDR3 contains 16 residues. Trimming took 0 bases from V and 0 from J, leaving 10 bases between them. Germline lookup yields CDR1 KGHSH and CDR2 LQKENI.

The chain has TRBV5-1 and TRBJ1-6; 9 nucleotides align to TRBD1. Looked up from germline, CDR1 is SGHRS and CDR2 is YFSETQ. The CDR3 length is 16 residues. Losses at the gene ends were 3 bases for V and 6 bases for J; bases not matched to a gene: 7. The CDR3 coding sequence is TGCGCCAGCAGCTCAATGCCGGACAGGGGTAATTCACCCCTCCACTTT. The encoded protein is CASSSMPDRGNSPLHF.

The chain recombines TRBV7-3 with TRBJ2-3; possible D gene TRBD2, 6 bases. This CDR3 region has 16 residues. V was cut by 5 bases and J by 0 bases, with 15 bases left in between. Germline V CDR1 and CDR2: SGHTA, FQGTGA. The CDR3 here is CASSPGGVTSTDTQYF. DNA for the CDR3: TGTGCCAGCAGCCCCGGGGGTGTTACTAGCACAGATACGCAGTATTTT.

At least ten counts were recorded for this clonotype. The genes are TRBV7-9 and TRBJ2-7, with 9 bases lining up with TRBD1. The V gene end was trimmed by 5 bases and the J gene end by 2 bases; junction bases not matched to a gene: 4. The length of the CDR3 is 14 residues. The germline CDR1 and CDR2 sequences are SEHNR and FQNEAQ (reference sequence). CDR3 region: CASSAGQGPYEQYV. The CDR3 DNA sequence: TGTGCCAGCAGCGCGGGACAGGGTCCCTACGAGCAGTACGTC.

This clonotype was counted between two and nine times. The chain carries TRBV20-1 and TRBJ2-3; 8 bases match TRBD2. This CDR3 region has 17 residues. Losses at the gene ends were 2 bases for V and 2 bases for J; bases not matched to a gene: 12. The germline gives CDR1 DFQATT, CDR2 SNEGSKA (reference sequence). The CDR3 loop is CSARRAGLAFTTDTQYF. CDR3 nucleotide sequence: TGCAGTGCTAGAAGGGCAGGACTAGCCTTTACCACAGATACGCAGTATTTT.

The rearrangement uses TRBV2 and TRBJ2-7; D is unclear. CDR3 size: 12 residues. Germline CDR1 and CDR2: SNHLY and FYNNEI. Trimming removed 0 bases at V and 4 bases at J, with 4 bases between. The CDR3 region has the DNA TGTGCCAGCAGTGAAGCGCCGTACGAGCAGTACTTC. Translated, it gives CASSEAPYEQYF.

V gene TRBV4-3 combines with J gene TRBJ2-6; TRBD2 matches 7 bases. The CDR3 loop spans 18 amino acids. V lost 0 bases and J lost 0; bases outside the gene matches: 5. Per the germline V gene, CDR1 is LGHNA and CDR2 is YSLEER. CDR3 residues: CASSQEAGPNSGANVLTF. In DNA form, the CDR3 reads TGCGCCAGCAGCCAAGAAGCGGGGCCTAACTCTGGGGCCAACGTCCTGACTTTC.

This clonotype was detected ten times or more. This rearrangement joins TRBV20-1 to TRBJ2-2, with D unclear. V shed 0 bases and J shed 1 base, with 15 bases lying between them. Germline CDR1 DFQATT, CDR2 SNEGSKA (reference sequence). The CDR3 covers 17 residues. The CDR3 reads CSARDHGITMNTGELFF. DNA of the CDR3: TGCAGTGCTAGAGATCATGGGATAACAATGAACACCGGGGAGCTGTTTTTT.